The rows below give T cell receptor beta chains drawn from one sample of a study of regulatory and conventional T cells in RAG deficiency. Sequencing used immunoSEQ multiplex PCR; TCRdb keeps in-frame clones, though not all of them. This table has 13,000 or so clones, more than 85% appearing once. These data were also reused for a study on regulatory T cells.

Specimen: CD4+ effector T cells sorted from blood. The receptors were gathered from a human donor in good health. Both conserved end residues are part of each CDR3. The D gene is left open where the match is weak. Some rows have no size entry. The others give once, few or many, or a class for an expanded clone.

v_call	d_call	j_call	clone_size	cdr3_aa	cdr3_nt
TRBV6-1	TRBD1	TRBJ1-2	.	CASSEAAGGLNYGYTF	TGTGCCAGCAGTGAAGCCGCAGGGGGCCTCAACTATGGCTACACCTTC
TRBV19	.	TRBJ1-2	.	CASSIDGLGGYTF	TGTGCCAGTAGTATAGATGGACTTGGGGGCTACACCTTC
TRBV9	TRBD1	TRBJ1-2	.	CASSAEQGANYGYTF	TGTGCCAGCAGCGCCGAACAGGGGGCTAACTATGGCTACACCTTC
TRBV6-6	TRBD1	TRBJ2-4	.	CASSGLGTGNIQYF	TGTGCCAGCAGTGGGCTGGGGACAGGGAACATTCAGTACTTC
TRBV19	.	TRBJ2-6	.	CASSINRVSSRSGANVLTF	TGTGCCAGTAGTATCAACAGGGTCTCCTCCCGCTCTGGGGCCAACGTCCTGACTTTC
TRBV28	.	TRBJ2-4	.	CASRGRDIQYF	TGTGCCAGCAGGGGCCGGGACATTCAGTACTTC
TRBV9	.	TRBJ2-3	.	CASSVKVADTQYF	TGTGCCAGCAGCGTAAAGGTTGCAGATACGCAGTATTTT
TRBV2	.	TRBJ1-2	.	CASRNSGADYGYTF	TGTGCCAGCAGAAACTCGGGGGCGGACTATGGCTACACCTTC
TRBV2	.	TRBJ1-4	.	CASSRYGAGDEKLFF	TGTGCCAGCAGCCGCTATGGGGCGGGCGACGAAAAACTGTTTTTT
TRBV11-2	.	TRBJ2-7	.	CASSLSIKGYEQYF	TGTGCCAGCAGCTTATCGATAAAAGGTTACGAGCAGTACTTC
TRBV20-1	.	TRBJ1-2	.	CSASGGGYTF	TGCAGTGCTAGTGGGGGAGGCTACACCTTC
TRBV2	.	TRBJ2-5	.	CAGSRVGATQYF	TGTGCCGGAAGCCGAGTTGGAGCGACCCAGTACTTC
TRBV11-1	.	TRBJ2-1	.	CASSLLAGSYNEQFF	TGTGCCAGCAGCTTACTGGCGGGAAGCTACAATGAGCAGTTCTTC
TRBV2	.	TRBJ2-3	once	CASRARGSTDTQYF	TGTGCCAGCAGGGCCCGTGGGAGCACAGATACGCAGTATTTT
TRBV4-1	.	TRBJ1-2	.	CASSQEGQGSNYGYTF	TGCGCCAGCAGCCAAGAGGGGCAGGGGTCCAACTATGGCTACACCTTC
TRBV7-2	.	TRBJ2-7	.	CASSTPRDPREQYF	TGTGCCAGCAGCACACCTCGGGACCCTCGGGAGCAGTACTTC
TRBV10-1	TRBD2	TRBJ2-7	once	CASSPGLDLIGEQYF	TGCGCCAGCAGCCCGGGACTAGACCTAATAGGCGAGCAGTACTTC
TRBV19	TRBD1	TRBJ1-2	.	CASTHKETGGRGYTF	TGTGCCAGTACTCACAAAGAAACAGGGGGAAGGGGCTACACCTTC
TRBV5-1	TRBD1	TRBJ2-1	.	CASSYTGGEGNEQFF	TGCGCCAGCAGCTATACAGGGGGCGAAGGAAATGAGCAGTTCTTC
TRBV9	.	TRBJ1-4	once	CASSVGVTNEKLFF	TGTGCCAGCAGCGTAGGTGTCACTAATGAAAAACTGTTTTTT
TRBV18	TRBD1	TRBJ2-7	.	CASSPLDRVVYEQYF	TGTGCCAGCTCACCACTCGACAGGGTCGTCTACGAGCAGTACTTC
TRBV7-2	TRBD1	TRBJ2-7	.	CASSLGGQGYEQYF	TGTGCCAGCAGCTTAGGCGGACAGGGTTACGAGCAGTACTTC
TRBV4-1	.	TRBJ2-3	.	CASSQDGTSWRWTDTQYF	TGCGCCAGCAGCCAAGACGGCACTAGCTGGAGGTGGACAGATACGCAGTATTTT
TRBV27	.	TRBJ1-1	.	CASSLFGRWKNTEAFF	TGTGCCAGCAGTTTATTTGGCAGATGGAAGAACACTGAAGCTTTCTTT
TRBV4-1	.	TRBJ2-7	.	CASSRDGYEQYF	TGCGCCAGCAGTCGCGACGGTTACGAGCAGTACTTC
TRBV5-1	.	TRBJ2-1	.	CASSLVMDSEQFF	TGCGCCAGCAGCTTGGTAATGGACAGCGAGCAGTTCTTC
TRBV6-6	.	TRBJ1-5	.	CASREHRAGQPQHF	TGTGCCAGCAGGGAGCACAGGGCGGGGCAGCCCCAGCATTTT
TRBV5-6	TRBD2	TRBJ2-7	.	CASSSGLAGYPYEQYF	TGTGCCAGCAGCTCGGGACTAGCGGGATATCCGTACGAGCAGTACTTC
TRBV6-1	TRBD1	TRBJ2-7	.	CASSPRTGGQYEQYF	TGTGCCAGCAGTCCTCGGACAGGGGGCCAGTACGAGCAGTACTTC
TRBV6-5	.	TRBJ1-1	.	CASSPDRTTNTEAFF	TGTGCCAGCAGCCCCGACAGGACCACGAACACTGAAGCTTTCTTT
TRBV18	.	TRBJ1-2	.	CASSQTEGGNYGYTF	TGTGCCAGCTCGCAGACGGAGGGAGGCAACTATGGCTACACCTTC
TRBV5-4	.	TRBJ1-5	.	CASSNGGSRNQPQHF	TGTGCCAGCAGCAACGGGGGGAGTCGCAATCAGCCCCAGCATTTT
TRBV7-3	TRBD1	TRBJ1-2	.	CASSPSGQGAIGYTF	TGTGCCAGCAGCCCCAGTGGACAGGGGGCAATTGGCTACACCTTC
TRBV9	TRBD1	TRBJ1-3	.	CASSRDRGDTIYF	TGTGCCAGCAGCCGGGACAGGGGGGACACCATATATTTT
TRBV5-1	.	TRBJ1-1	.	CASSLKAANTEAFF	TGCGCCAGCAGCTTGAAGGCAGCGAACACTGAAGCTTTCTTT
TRBV4-1	TRBD2	TRBJ2-1	.	CASKGGSRGNEQFF	TGCGCCAGCAAAGGCGGGAGTAGGGGCAATGAGCAGTTCTTC
TRBV30	.	TRBJ1-1	.	CAWIPGPGPLPPW	TGTGCCTGGATCCCAGGGCCGGGACCGCTCCCCCCGTGG
TRBV2	TRBD1	TRBJ2-1	.	CASSERDRIGEQFF	TGTGCCAGCAGTGAGAGGGACAGGATAGGGGAGCAGTTCTTC
TRBV29-1	.	TRBJ2-3	.	CSGRTGYKDTQYF	TGCAGCGGAAGAACAGGGTACAAAGATACGCAGTATTTT
TRBV5-4	TRBD2	TRBJ2-7	.	CASSRGLAGGQSYEQYF	TGTGCCAGCAGCCGAGGACTAGCGGGGGGGCAGTCCTACGAGCAGTACTTC
TRBV6-5	.	TRBJ2-7	.	CASRSQGSEQYF	TGTGCCAGCAGATCTCAGGGGAGCGAGCAGTACTTC
TRBV30	.	TRBJ2-3	once	CAWSFFTDTQYF	TGTGCCTGGAGTTTCTTCACAGATACGCAGTATTTT
TRBV5-1	.	TRBJ1-2	.	CASSLGPDGYTF	TGCGCCAGCAGCTTGGGCCCAGATGGCTACACCTTC
TRBV11-2	.	TRBJ2-7	.	CASSLSGYEQYF	TGTGCCAGCAGCTTATCGGGCTACGAGCAGTACTTC
TRBV30	TRBD2	TRBJ2-5	.	CAWSESGTSLETQYF	TGTGCCTGGAGCGAATCCGGGACTAGCCTAGAGACCCAGTACTTC
TRBV6-1	.	TRBJ1-1	.	CASSENTGGTEAFF	TGTGCCAGCAGTGAAAATACAGGAGGGACTGAAGCTTTCTTT
TRBV5-4	TRBD2	TRBJ2-1	.	CASSVSGRSSYNEQFF	TGTGCCAGCAGCGTTAGCGGGAGGAGCTCCTACAATGAGCAGTTCTTC
TRBV30	.	TRBJ2-2	.	CAWRTGANTGELFF	TGTGCCTGGCGTACGGGAGCGAACACCGGGGAGCTGTTTTTT